This is a list of T cell receptor beta chains from one sample in a study of T-cell memory formation after mild COVID-19. TCRdb recomputed calls from the 5' RACE reads with MiXCR, one row per CDR3 protein. The data show roughly 410,000 distinct CDR3 sequences, 20% to 25% seen once. The source material was PBMCs or a T cell subset sorted from them (not recorded which). The source is an adult woman who had mild COVID-19 (a few samples of this study predate the infection). Cell type and time point are not known. Both conserved end residues are trimmed from each CDR3. The D gene is left open where the match is weak.

V	D	J	length	CDR3
TRBV24-1	TRBD2	TRBJ2-3	15	ATSDLGPAGSTDTQY
TRBV7-2	-	TRBJ1-3	12	ASSIRVTGNTIY
TRBV7-9	-	TRBJ1-2	9	ASSLEGLKT
TRBV5-1	-	TRBJ1-3	12	ATTEGEAGNTIY
TRBV7-9	-	TRBJ1-6	14	ASSRAGAVLNSPLH
TRBV6-5	-	TRBJ1-5	13	ASSPTGMGNQPQH
TRBV4-3	-	TRBJ2-6	14	ASSQVWGPGANVLT
TRBV12-3/TRBV12-4	-	TRBJ2-7	11	ASSLWSAYEQY
TRBV20-1	-	TRBJ2-3	14	SARLAGAVDTDTQY
TRBV20-1	-	TRBJ1-3	10	SAIARGNTIY
TRBV25-1	-	TRBJ2-7	12	ASSAGDGSYEQY
TRBV2	-	TRBJ2-1	10	ASRFQGSREF
TRBV27	-	TRBJ2-1	13	ASSGLLSWYNEQF
TRBV12-3/TRBV12-4	TRBD1	TRBJ2-3	13	ASSFTGTGGDTQY
TRBV6-5	-	TRBJ2-3	14	ASRGPGRLAMNTQY
TRBV6-6	-	TRBJ1-1	11	ASSPRDTMGAF
TRBV12-3/TRBV12-4	-	TRBJ1-2	16	ASSFPMTAASGDYGYT
TRBV20-1	-	TRBJ2-5	13	SARVLRAGQETQY
TRBV19	-	TRBJ1-1	10	ASRGGYTEAF
TRBV5-1	TRBD1	TRBJ1-2	11	ASSQGQVYGYT
TRBV7-9	TRBD1	TRBJ2-7	12	ASCPGQGVHEQY
TRBV7-2	TRBD2	TRBJ2-2	15	ASSRPLAGVDTGELF
TRBV5-1	-	TRBJ2-7	11	ASSGDLYGEQY
TRBV4-3	-	TRBJ2-7	12	ASSQASFTYEQY
TRBV5-1	-	TRBJ2-7	14	ASSLTGRSTGGEQY
TRBV5-6	-	TRBJ1-4	14	ASSLYQPATYEKLF
TRBV6-5	TRBD1	TRBJ2-2	13	ASRGTGEDTGELF
TRBV3-1	TRBD1	TRBJ2-5	13	ASSHPWTGKETQY
TRBV5-1	-	TRBJ1-5	11	ASSLQENQPQH
TRBV7-9	TRBD2	TRBJ2-7	14	ASSLASAGGGYEQY